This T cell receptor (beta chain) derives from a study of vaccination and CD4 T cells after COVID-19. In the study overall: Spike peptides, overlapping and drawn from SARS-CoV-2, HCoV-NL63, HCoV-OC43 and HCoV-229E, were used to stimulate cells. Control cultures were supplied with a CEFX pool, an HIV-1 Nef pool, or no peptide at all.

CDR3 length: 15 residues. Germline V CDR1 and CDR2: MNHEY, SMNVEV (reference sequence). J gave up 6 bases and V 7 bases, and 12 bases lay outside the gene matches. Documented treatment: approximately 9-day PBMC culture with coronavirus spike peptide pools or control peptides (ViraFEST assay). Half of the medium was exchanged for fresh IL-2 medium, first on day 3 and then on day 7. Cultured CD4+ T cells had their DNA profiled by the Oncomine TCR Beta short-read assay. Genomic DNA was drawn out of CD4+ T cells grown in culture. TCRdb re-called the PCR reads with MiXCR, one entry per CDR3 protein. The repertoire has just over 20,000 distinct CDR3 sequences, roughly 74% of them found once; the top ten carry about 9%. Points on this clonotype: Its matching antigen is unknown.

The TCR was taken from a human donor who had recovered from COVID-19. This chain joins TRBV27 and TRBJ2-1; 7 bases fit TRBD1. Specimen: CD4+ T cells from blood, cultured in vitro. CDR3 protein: CASNFRDSWTNEQFF. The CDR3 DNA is TGTGCCAGCAATTTTCGGGACAGTTGGACCAATGAGCAGTTCTTC.